Described below is a single T cell receptor beta chain sequence and its context. CDR1 and CDR2 (germline): SGHAT, FQNNGV. The CDR3 runs to 17 residues. Trimming cost V 3 bases and J 0 bases; bases outside gene matches: 6. This sample was included in a study of identical twins. TCRdb reprocessed the 5' RACE reads via MiXCR and lists one record per CDR3 protein. The sample gives around 530,000 distinct CDR3 sequences, 13% to 15% of which show up once; about 0.47% is in the top ten. These data were also filed under a second study, of yellow fever vaccine responses in identical twins.

The chain is built from TRBV11-2 and TRBJ2-1; 9 bases are shared with TRBD1. The TCR comes from a woman aged 18 to 35 in good health. The sample was CD4+ T cells sorted from blood. The CDR3, as DNA: TGTGCCAGCAGCTTCTTACAGGGGGCGTACTCCTACAATGAGCAGTTCTTC. Protein: CASSFLQGAYSYNEQFF.